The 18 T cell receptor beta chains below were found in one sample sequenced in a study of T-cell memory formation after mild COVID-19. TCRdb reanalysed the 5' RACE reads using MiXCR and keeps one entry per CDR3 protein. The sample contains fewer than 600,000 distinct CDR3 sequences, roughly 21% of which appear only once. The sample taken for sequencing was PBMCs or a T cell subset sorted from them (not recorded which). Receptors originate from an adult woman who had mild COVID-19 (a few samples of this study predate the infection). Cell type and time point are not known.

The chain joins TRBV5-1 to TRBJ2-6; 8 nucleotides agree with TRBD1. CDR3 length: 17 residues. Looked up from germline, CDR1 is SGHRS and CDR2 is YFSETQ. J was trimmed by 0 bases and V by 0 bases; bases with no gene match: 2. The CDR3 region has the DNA TGCGCCAGCAGCTTGGCCGGACAGGGCTCTGGGGCCAACGTCCTGACTTTC. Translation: CASSLAGQGSGANVLTF.

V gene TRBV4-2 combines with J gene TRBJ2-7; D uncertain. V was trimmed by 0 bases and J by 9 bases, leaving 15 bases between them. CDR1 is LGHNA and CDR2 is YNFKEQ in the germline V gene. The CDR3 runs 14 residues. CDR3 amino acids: CASSQDSGSMMQYF. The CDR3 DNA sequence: TGTGCCAGCAGCCAAGATTCCGGATCGATGATGCAGTACTTC.

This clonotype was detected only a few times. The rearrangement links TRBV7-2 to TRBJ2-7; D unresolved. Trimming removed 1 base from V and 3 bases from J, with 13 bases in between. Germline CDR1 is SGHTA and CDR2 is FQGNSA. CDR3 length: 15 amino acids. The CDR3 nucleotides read TGTGCCAGCAGCTTAGGAGTGGGCCTCAGCTACGAGCAGTACTTC. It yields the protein CASSLGVGLSYEQYF.

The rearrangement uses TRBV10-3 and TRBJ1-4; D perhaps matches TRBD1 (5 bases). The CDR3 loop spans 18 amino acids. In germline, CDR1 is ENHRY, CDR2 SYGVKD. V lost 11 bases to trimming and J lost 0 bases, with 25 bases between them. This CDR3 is CAASPNRGDPTTNEKLFF. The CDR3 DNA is TGTGCCGCCTCACCGAATCGGGGGGACCCGACAACTAATGAAAAACTGTTTTTT.

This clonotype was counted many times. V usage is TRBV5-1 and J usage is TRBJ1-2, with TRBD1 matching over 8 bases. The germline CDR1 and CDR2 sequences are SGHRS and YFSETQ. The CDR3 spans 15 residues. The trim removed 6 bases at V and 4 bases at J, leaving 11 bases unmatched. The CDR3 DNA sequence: TGCGCCAGCAAGCTTGGGACAGGAGGGTTCTATGGCTACACCTTC. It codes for CASKLGTGGFYGYTF.

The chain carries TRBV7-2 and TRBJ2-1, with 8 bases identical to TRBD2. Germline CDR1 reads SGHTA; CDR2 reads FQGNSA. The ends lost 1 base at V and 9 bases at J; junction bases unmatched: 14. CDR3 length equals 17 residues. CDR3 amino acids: CASSLEVSGRRGGEQFF. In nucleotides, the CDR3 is TGTGCCAGCAGCTTAGAAGTCAGCGGGAGAAGAGGTGGTGAGCAGTTCTTC.

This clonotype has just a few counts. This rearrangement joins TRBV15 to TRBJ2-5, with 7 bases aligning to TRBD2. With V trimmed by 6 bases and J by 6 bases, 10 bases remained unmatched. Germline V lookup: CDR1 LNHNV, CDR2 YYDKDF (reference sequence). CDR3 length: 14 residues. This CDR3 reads CATRSGTSRKTQYF. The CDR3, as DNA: TGTGCCACCAGAAGCGGGACTTCGCGGAAGACCCAGTACTTC.

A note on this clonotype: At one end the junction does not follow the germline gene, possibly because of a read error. CDR3 nucleotide sequence: TGCAGTGCTAGAGAGGGAGGACAAACCCTTTTTTTC. It codes for CSAREGGQTLFF. The V and J genes are TRBV20-1 and TRBJ1-2; possibly TRBD1 for D (5 bases). CDR3 length: 12 amino acids. Germline assignment: CDR1 DFQATT and CDR2 SNEGSKA (reference sequence).

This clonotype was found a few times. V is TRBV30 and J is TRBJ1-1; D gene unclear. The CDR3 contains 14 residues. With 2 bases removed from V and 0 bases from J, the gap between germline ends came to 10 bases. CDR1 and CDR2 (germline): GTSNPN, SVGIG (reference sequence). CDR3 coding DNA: TGTGCCTGGAGTTTGACACCCATGAACACTGAAGCTTTCTTT. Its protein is CAWSLTPMNTEAFF.

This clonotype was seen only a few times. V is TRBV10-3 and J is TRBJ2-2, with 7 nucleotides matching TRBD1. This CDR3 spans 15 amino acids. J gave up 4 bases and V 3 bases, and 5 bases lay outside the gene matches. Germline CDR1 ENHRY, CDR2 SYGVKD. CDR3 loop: CAISDLRDSTGELFF. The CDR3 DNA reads TGTGCCATCAGTGACCTCCGGGACAGCACCGGGGAGCTGTTTTTT.

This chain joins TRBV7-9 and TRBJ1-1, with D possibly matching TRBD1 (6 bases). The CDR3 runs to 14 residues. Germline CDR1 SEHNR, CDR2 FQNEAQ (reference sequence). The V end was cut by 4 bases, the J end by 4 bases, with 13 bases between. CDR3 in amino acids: CASSSRGGSTEAFF. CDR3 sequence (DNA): TGTGCCAGCAGCTCCAGGGGAGGGAGCACTGAAGCTTTCTTT.

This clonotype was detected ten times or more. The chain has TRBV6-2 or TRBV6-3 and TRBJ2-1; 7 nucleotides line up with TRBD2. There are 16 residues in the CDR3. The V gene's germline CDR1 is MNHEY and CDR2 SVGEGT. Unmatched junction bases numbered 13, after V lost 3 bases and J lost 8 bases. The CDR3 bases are TGTGCCAGCAGTTATGCCGGCGGGGGTGGTATCGATGAGCAGTTCTTC. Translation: CASSYAGGGGIDEQFF.

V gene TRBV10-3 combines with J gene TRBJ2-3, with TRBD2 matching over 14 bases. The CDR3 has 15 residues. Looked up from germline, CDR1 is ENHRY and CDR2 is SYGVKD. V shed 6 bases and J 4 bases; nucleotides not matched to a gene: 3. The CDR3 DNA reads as TGTGCCATCAGCGGGACTAGCGGGGGTTCAGATACGCAGTATTTT. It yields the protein CAISGTSGGSDTQYF.

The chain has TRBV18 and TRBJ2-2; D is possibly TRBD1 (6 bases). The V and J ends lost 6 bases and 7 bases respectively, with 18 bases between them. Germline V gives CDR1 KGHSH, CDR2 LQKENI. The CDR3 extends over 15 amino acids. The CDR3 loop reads CASSLRTVLGGELFF. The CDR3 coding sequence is TGTGCCAGCTCGCTCCGGACAGTTCTTGGCGGGGAGCTGTTTTTT. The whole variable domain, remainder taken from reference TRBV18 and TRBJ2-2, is NAGVMQNPRHLVRRRGQEARLRCSPMKGHSHVYWYRQLPEEGLKFMVYLQKENIIDESGMPKERFSAEFPKEGPSILRIQQVVRGDSAAYFCASSLRTVLGGELFFGEGSRLTVL.

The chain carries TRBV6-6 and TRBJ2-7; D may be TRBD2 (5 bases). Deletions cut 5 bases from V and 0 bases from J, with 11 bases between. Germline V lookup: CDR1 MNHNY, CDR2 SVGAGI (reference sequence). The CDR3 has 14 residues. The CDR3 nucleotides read TGTGCCAGCAGTGGCGGGCCAGCCTCCTACGAGCAGTACTTC. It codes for CASSGGPASYEQYF.

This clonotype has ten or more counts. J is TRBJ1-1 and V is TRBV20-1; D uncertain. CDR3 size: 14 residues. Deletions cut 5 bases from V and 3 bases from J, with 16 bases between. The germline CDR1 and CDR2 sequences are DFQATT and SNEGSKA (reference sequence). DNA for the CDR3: TGCAGTGCTCATCACCGGGCCGGTTACACTGAAGCTTTCTTT. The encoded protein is CSAHHRAGYTEAFF.

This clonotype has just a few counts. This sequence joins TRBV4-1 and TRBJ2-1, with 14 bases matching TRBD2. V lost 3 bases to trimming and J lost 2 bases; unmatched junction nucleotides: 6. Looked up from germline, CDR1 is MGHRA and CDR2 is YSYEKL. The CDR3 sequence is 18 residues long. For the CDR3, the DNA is TGCGCCAGCAGCCAGGGACTAGCGGGGGCCCCCCCCTACAATGAGCAGTTCTTC. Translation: CASSQGLAGAPPYNEQFF.

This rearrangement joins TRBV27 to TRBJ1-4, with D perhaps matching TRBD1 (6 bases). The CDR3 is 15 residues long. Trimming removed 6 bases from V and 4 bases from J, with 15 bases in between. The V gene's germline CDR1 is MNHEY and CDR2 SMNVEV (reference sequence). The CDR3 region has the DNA TGTGCCAGCAGGGCCCTGGGGGGCCATAATGAAAAACTGTTTTTT. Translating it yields CASRALGGHNEKLFF. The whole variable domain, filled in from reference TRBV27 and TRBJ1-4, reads EAQVTQNPRYLITVTGKKLTVTCSQNMNHEYMSWYRQDPGLGLRQIYYSMNVEVTDKGDVPEGYKVSRKEKRNFPLILESPSPNQTSLYFCASRALGGHNEKLFFGSGTQLSVL.